This T cell receptor beta chain was retrieved from a study of CD8 T cells in ankylosing spondylitis. In germline, CDR1 is DFQATT, CDR2 SNEGSKA (reference sequence). The V gene lost 0 bases and the J gene lost 4 bases, with 13 bases spanning the gap. The CDR3 sequence is 15 residues long. Concerning this clonotype itself: Its antigen is unidentified. A clone one base away is much larger, so this may be a read error.

Study conclusions and caveats: Past research had described some motif variants in reactive arthritis synovial fluid and blood.

MiXCR was run by TCRdb on the 5' RACE reads, yielding one entry per CDR3 protein. The sample has 250,000 to 400,000 distinct CDR3 sequences; around a tenth are singletons. The sequence derives from a female donor with ankylosing spondylitis or in good health (not recorded which). The genes are TRBV20-1 and TRBJ1-5; D perhaps matches TRBD1 (5 bases). Sequencing input: blood, either unsorted or a sorted T cell fraction (not recorded which). The CDR3 DNA is TGCAGTGCTAGAGATATCCAGTGGACAAATCAGCCCCAGCATTTT. Translating it yields CSARDIQWTNQPQHF.